Here is one T cell receptor beta chain with its context. The antigen it binds to is not known. No base-level quality is on record; no much larger clone is a single base apart. Each collaborating institution followed its own protocols to collect whole blood in K2EDTA tubes. For TCRbeta analysis, collaborators shipped samples as frozen whole blood, isolated PBMCs, or DNA extracted from either of those sample types. These data come from a study of blood T cell repertoires in COVID-19 (dated by TCRdb to 2019 to 2021). Regarding the complete study: Samples covering the acute and convalescent phases of COVID-19 were provided by collaborators in the United States, Italy and Spain. The repertoires were released in a freely available public database intended as a resource for research on the immune response to SARS-CoV-2. The samples were drawn from two sources: the first 160 participants of the ongoing ImmuneRACE study, and about 1,300 subjects contributed by 6 global collaborators. Sample metadata almost always included a de-identified subject ID, COVID-19 status, age in years and sex. The material from the prospective study consisted of cDNA or gDNA derived from T cells, B-cell-depleted T cells, or PBMCs. Subjects who had been exposed to COVID-19, were actively infected with it, or had recovered from it provided the deeply sampled blood TCRbeta repertoires that made up the dataset. HLA class I and class II types, where available, came from metadata supplied by the sample provider rather than from assay-based typing.

TCRbeta CDR3 regions were amplified from genomic DNA using the immunoSEQ Assay, a bias-controlled multiplex PCR. As for the original processing: The number of nucleated cells in each sample was estimated from the amplification of reference gene primers within the assay. Sequence reads were collapsed and filtered to measure the absolute abundance of every unique TCRbeta CDR3 rearrangement. For each sample, productive Simpson clonality was calculated as the square root of Simpson's diversity index over productive rearrangements. TCRdb holds this immuneACCESS table with in-frame rearrangements only. Some clones are missing; in checked studies, unresolved V genes explain under half, and the rest has no known cause. That table supplies the V and J calls and clone size; D and trimming were determined from the DNA. The sample table lists around 100,000 clones, 70% to 80% of them with a count of one. The ten largest clones take up about an eighth of the sample.

General findings and caveats noted by the study authors: The quantity of clinical and demographic metadata differed by source and by participant and was supplied without curation.

The CDR3, from cysteine to phenylalanine, totals 13 residues. Only the CDR3 part of the read is kept: 39 bases, read in frame from the first base. Trimming at the junction amounts to 0 bases on V and 7 bases on J, and the germline ends lie 7 bases apart. The CDR1 and CDR2 encoded by the germline V gene are SGDLS and YYNGEE. The sequenced sample was peripheral blood. This receptor was obtained from a woman in her seventies with acute or convalescent COVID-19. This chain joins TRBV9 to TRBJ2-2; a confident D gene designation cannot be given. This receptor carries the CDR3 CASSVGGIGELFF. The DNA sequence is TGTGCCAGCAGCGTAGGAGGAATCGGGGAGCTGTTTTTT.